These 13 T cell receptor beta chains were sequenced from one sample in a study of CD8+CD57+ T cells in acquired aplastic anemia. According to the study, genomic DNA was the template for TCR beta VDJ and CDR3 profiling. TCRdb re-derived calls from the reads in MiXCR, one entry per CDR3 protein. There are some 190,000 distinct CDR3 sequences in the sample; approximately 45% occur only once, and approximately 2.9% lies in the top ten. The source material was sorted CD4+, CD8+, or CD8+CD57+ T cells (not recorded which) from PBMCs. The receptors here all came from a human donor in good health.

J is TRBJ2-7 and V is TRBV24-1; the D gene could be TRBD1 or TRBD2 (7 bases each). Per germline, CDR1 KGHDR and CDR2 SFDVKD. There are 13 residues in the CDR3. Trimming left V 9 bases short and J 7 bases short, with 18 bases between. CDR3 DNA sequence: TGTGCCACCGGGGTAAACCAGGGGGGGGAGCAGTACTTC. It translates to CATGVNQGGEQYF.

About this clonotype: At one of its ends the junction is not consistent with the germline gene, which may arise from a read error. The chain recombines TRBV24-1 with TRBJ2-7; D may match TRBD1 or TRBD2 (5 bases each). Germline values: CDR1 KGHDR, CDR2 SFDVKD. This CDR3 has 13 residues. CDR3 sequence: CATSGAATYELYF. The CDR3 coding sequence is TGTGCCACCTCCGGGGCGGCAACCTACGAGCTGTACTTC.

This clonotype was picked up a small number of times. This may arise from a read error, as a much more abundant clone is one base away. J is TRBJ2-3 and V is TRBV9; TRBD1 or TRBD2 may be the D gene (5 bases each). The CDR3 sequence is 12 residues long. Germline CDR1 SGDLS, CDR2 YYNGEE. In DNA, the CDR3 is TGTGCCGGCAGCGTAGAGAGGGGTACGCAGTATTTT. Translation: CAGSVERGTQYF.

The chain links TRBV24-1 to TRBJ2-7; no firm D call. V was shortened by 4 bases and J by 0 bases, with 9 bases between the two germline ends. Germline lookup yields CDR1 KGHDR and CDR2 SFDVKD. The CDR3 contains 14 residues. The CDR3 bases are TGTGCCACCAGTGAGGGAAGCGACTCCTACGAGCAGTACTTC. Protein sequence: CATSEGSDSYEQYF.

In its sample, this clonotype was seen many times. This sequence joins TRBV28 and TRBJ2-7; D gene uncertain. This CDR3 contains 12 residues. V lost 3 bases, J lost 3 bases, and 6 bases lay in between. In germline, CDR1 is MDHEN, CDR2 SYDVKM. The CDR3 spells CASSLDGYEQYF. In DNA, the CDR3 is TGTGCCAGCAGTTTGGACGGCTACGAGCAGTACTTC.

About this clonotype: This clone may be a read error of a much larger clone one base away. In DNA form, the CDR3 reads TGCGCCAGCAGCCAACCCCAGACAGGGGTACATAATTCACCCTTCCACTTT. This codes for CASSQPQTGVHNSPFHF. The rearrangement links TRBV4-1 to TRBJ1-6, with 8 bases aligning to TRBD1. This CDR3 region has 17 residues. Germline CDR1 MGHRA, CDR2 YSYEKL.

This chain connects TRBV13 to TRBJ2-1, with 8 bases fitting TRBD2. The V segment lost 5 bases and the J segment 4 bases; nucleotides outside the gene matches: 10. The CDR3 is 16 amino acids. Germline CDR1 and CDR2: PRHDT and FYEKMQ (reference sequence). Written as DNA, the CDR3 is TGTGCCAGCAGCCCAAGGGCCTCTAGCGGGTACAATGAGCAGTTCTTC. This encodes CASSPRASSGYNEQFF.

This clonotype was found many times. The chain combines TRBV30 with TRBJ2-5, with no clear D. Germline V gives CDR1 GTSNPN, CDR2 SVGIG (reference sequence). Trimming removed 3 bases at V and 3 bases at J, with 2 bases between. CDR3 size: 10 residues. The CDR3 coding sequence is TGTGCCTGGAGCAAAGAGACCCAGTACTTC. Its translation is CAWSKETQYF. The variable domain in full, with the rest retrieved from reference TRBV30 and TRBJ2-5, is SQTIHQWPATLVQPVGSPLSLECTVEGTSNPNLYWYRQAAGRGLQLLFYSVGIGQISSEVPQNLSASRPQDRQFILSSKKLLLSDSGFYLCAWSKETQYFGPGTRLLVL.

The chain uses TRBV10-3 and TRBJ2-7, with 9 bases fitting TRBD2. In germline, CDR1 is ENHRY, CDR2 SYGVKD. The junction had 6 bases not matched to a gene; V was cut back by 7 bases and J by 2 bases. The CDR3 runs 14 residues. CDR3: CAIMEAGGTYEQYF. The CDR3 region has the DNA TGTGCCATCATGGAAGCGGGAGGTACCTACGAGCAGTACTTC.

This clonotype has at least ten counts. The J gene is TRBJ1-2, the V gene TRBV6-5; TRBD1 is a possible D gene (5 bases). V lost 0 bases and J lost 2, with 13 bases in between. The length of the CDR3 is 16 residues. From germline, CDR1 is MNHEY and CDR2 SVGAGI. CDR3 residues: CASSYSTVQGNYGYTF. CDR3 sequence (DNA): TGTGCCAGCAGTTACTCAACAGTTCAGGGAAACTATGGCTACACCTTC.

This chain joins TRBV6-4 and TRBJ1-5; no clear D. This CDR3 has 13 residues. The V end lost 6 bases, the J end lost 7 bases, and 13 bases lay between the germline ends. Germline assignment: CDR1 MRHNA and CDR2 SNTAGT. CDR3 nucleotides: TGTGCCAGCAGCTTATCGGAGGGACAGCCCCAGCATTTT. Its translation is CASSLSEGQPQHF.

This clonotype was detected ten times or more. The CDR3 spells CAISPGAEATQYF. Here the CDR3 DNA reads TGTGCCATCAGTCCCGGGGCGGAGGCGACCCAGTACTTC. The chain couples TRBV10-3 to TRBJ2-5; possibly TRBD1 or TRBD2 for D (5 bases each). There are 13 residues in the CDR3. Trimming shortened V by 5 bases and J by 7 bases, and 14 bases separated the two germline ends. CDR1 is ENHRY and CDR2 is SYGVKD in the germline V gene.

This clonotype was detected only once. Just one base apart from a much larger clone, this may be a read error. The genes are TRBV12-3 or TRBV12-4 and TRBJ1-1; tentatively, D is TRBD1 (6 bases). The CDR3 has 15 amino acids. Between the trimmed V and J ends, which lost 3 bases and 6 bases, there was a span of 17 bases. The CDR3 DNA sequence: TGTGCCAGCAGTTTCAACAGGGTGTGCTTCGCTGAAGCTTTCTTT. This sequence encodes CASSFNRVCFAEAFF.